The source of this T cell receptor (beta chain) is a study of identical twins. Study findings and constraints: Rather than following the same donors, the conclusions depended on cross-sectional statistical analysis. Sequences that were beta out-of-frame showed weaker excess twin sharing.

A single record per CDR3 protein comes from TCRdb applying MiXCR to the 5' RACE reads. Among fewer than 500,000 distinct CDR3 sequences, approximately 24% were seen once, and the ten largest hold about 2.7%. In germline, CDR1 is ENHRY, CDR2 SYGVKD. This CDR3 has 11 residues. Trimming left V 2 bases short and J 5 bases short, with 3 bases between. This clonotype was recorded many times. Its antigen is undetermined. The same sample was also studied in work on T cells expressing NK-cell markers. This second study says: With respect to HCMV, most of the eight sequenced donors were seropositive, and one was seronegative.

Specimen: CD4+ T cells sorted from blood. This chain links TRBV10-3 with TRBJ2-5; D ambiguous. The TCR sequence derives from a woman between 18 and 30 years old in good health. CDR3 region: CAISEGETQYF. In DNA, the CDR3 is TGTGCCATCAGTGAGGGGGAGACCCAGTACTTC.